The 14 T cell receptor beta chains below were found in one sample sequenced in a study of cytomegalovirus exposure and HLA in healthy donors. Vbeta (60) and Jbeta (13) primers were used in the PCR. Profiled with immunoSEQ multiplex PCR; TCRdb holds only in-frame clones, not every one. The sample carries some 200,000 clones, 65% to 85% recorded once. Sequenced material: PBMCs. These receptors all come from a woman aged 30 to 39 in good health and CMV-seronegative.

The chain links TRBV7-9 to TRBJ2-5; 11 nucleotides line up with TRBD1. Germline V CDR1 and CDR2: SEHNR, FQNEAQ (reference sequence). The CDR3 covers 15 residues. The junction had 1 base not matched to a gene; V was cut back by 3 bases and J by 1 base. DNA for the CDR3: TGTGCCAGCAGCTTTGGGACAGGGGGCCAAGAGACCCAGTACTTC. This sequence encodes CASSFGTGGQETQYF.

This clone was seen just once. The V and J genes are TRBV5-4 and TRBJ1-6; 12 bases align to TRBD1. The length of the CDR3 is 16 residues. From germline, CDR1 is SGHNT and CDR2 YYREEE (reference sequence). The ends lost 4 bases at V and 4 bases at J; junction bases unmatched: 3. The CDR3: CASSTGQGAYNSPLHF. The CDR3 DNA reads TGTGCCAGCAGCACGGGACAGGGGGCGTATAATTCACCCCTCCACTTT.

This clone was seen only a few times. This rearrangement joins TRBV2 to TRBJ2-1; no firm D call. Trimming removed 3 bases at V and 7 bases at J, with 13 bases between. The CDR3 has 14 amino acids. CDR1 and CDR2 from the germline V gene are SNHLY and FYNNEI. The CDR3 nucleotides read TGTGCCAGCAGTGAGGTGACTTTGCTAAATGAGCAGTTCTTC. This codes for CASSEVTLLNEQFF.

V gene TRBV10-3 combines with J gene TRBJ2-2; D not certain. The CDR3 covers 18 residues. The V and J ends lost 2 bases and 6 bases respectively, with 22 bases between them. Germline-derived CDR1 and CDR2 are ENHRY and SYGVKD. In DNA, the CDR3 is TGTGCCATCAGTGAGATGTGGAGTCAAACCCTGGATCCCGGGGAGCTGTTTTTT. It encodes CAISEMWSQTLDPGELFF.

This chain uses TRBV2 with TRBJ1-3; TRBD1 aligns across 10 bases. Germline CDR1 is SNHLY and CDR2 is FYNNEI. The CDR3 has 15 amino acids. V lost 6 bases to trimming and J lost 2 bases; unmatched junction nucleotides: 4. DNA of the CDR3: TGTGCCAGCAGCCCTGGGACAGGGGCTGGAAACACCATATATTTT. The encoded protein is CASSPGTGAGNTIYF.

The chain carries TRBV10-3 and TRBJ2-2; 11 bases agree with TRBD1. Trimming took 3 bases from V and 3 from J; bases not matched to a gene: 3. The CDR3 is 16 residues long. Germline CDR1 is ENHRY and CDR2 is SYGVKD. CDR3 sequence reads: CAISDRTGGDTGELFF. The CDR3 DNA is TGTGCCATCAGTGACCGGACAGGGGGCGACACCGGGGAGCTGTTTTTT.

The V gene is TRBV5-1, the J gene TRBJ2-7; D gene unclear. The CDR3 has 13 amino acids. Trimming pared 2 bases from V and 6 bases from J, leaving 12 bases between. Germline V gives CDR1 SGHRS, CDR2 YFSETQ. CDR3 coding DNA: TGCGCCAGCAGCTTACGTTACGGTTCCGAGCAGTACTTC. This codes for CASSLRYGSEQYF. Together with reference TRBV5-1 and TRBJ2-7, the CDR3 gives the full variable domain: KAGVTQTPRYLIKTRGQQVTLSCSPISGHRSVSWYQQTPGQGLQFLFEYFSETQRNKGNFPGRFSGRQFSNSRSEMNVSTLELGDSALYLCASSLRYGSEQYFGPGTRLTVT.

The chain is built from TRBV29-1 and TRBJ2-1; D not resolved. Germline V gene data show CDR1 as SQVTM and CDR2 as ANQGSEA. The CDR3 has 15 residues. The germline V and J ends were trimmed by 3 bases and 0 bases, with 12 bases remaining between them. CDR3 in DNA: TGCAGCGTTGATGGCGGTGGTGGCTCCTACAATGAGCAGTTCTTC. This encodes CSVDGGGGSYNEQFF.

J is TRBJ2-1 and V is TRBV30, with D perhaps TRBD2 (5 bases). Germline V lookup: CDR1 GTSNPN, CDR2 SVGIG (reference sequence). The CDR3 length is 15 residues. V was shortened by 0 bases and J by 0 bases, with 9 bases between the two germline ends. This CDR3 reads CAWSVLGSSYNEQFF. For the CDR3, the DNA is TGTGCCTGGAGTGTATTGGGGAGCTCCTACAATGAGCAGTTCTTC.

This sequence joins TRBV19 and TRBJ2-7; TRBD1 matches 8 bases. The V gene's germline CDR1 is LNHDA and CDR2 SQIVND (reference sequence). The junction had 2 bases not matched to a gene; V was cut back by 4 bases and J by 0 bases. The CDR3 runs to 14 residues. The CDR3 DNA is TGTGCCAGTAGTAGACAGGGGCGCTCCTACGAGCAGTACTTC. As protein: CASSRQGRSYEQYF.

The gene calls are TRBV5-1 and TRBJ2-3; 13 bases agree with TRBD2. Germline V gives CDR1 SGHRS, CDR2 YFSETQ. The J segment lost 3 bases and the V segment lost 5 bases, leaving 12 bases of the junction unmatched. The CDR3 loop spans 18 amino acids. CDR3 in DNA: TGCGCCAGCAGTTTGTTCGGACTAGCGGGAGAAGGGACAGATACGCAGTATTTT. Amino acids: CASSLFGLAGEGTDTQYF.

V usage is TRBV7-8 and J usage is TRBJ1-6; D not resolved. The V end lost 1 base, the J end lost 6 bases, and 7 bases lay between the germline ends. CDR3 length: 14 amino acids. Germline CDR1 is SGHVS and CDR2 is FQNEAQ. CDR3 bases: TGTGCCAGCAGCTTAGTGGCGGGTAATTCACCCCTCCACTTT. The encoded protein is CASSLVAGNSPLHF.

Concerning this clone: The junction shows a germline mismatch at one end, possibly a read error. This rearrangement joins TRBV10-2 to TRBJ1-2; 9 nucleotides agree with TRBD1. Per germline, CDR1 WSHSY and CDR2 SAAADI. This CDR3 region has 15 residues. The CDR3 loop reads CASSRGQGKNYGYPF. CDR3 sequence (DNA): TGCGCCAGCAGCCGAGGACAGGGGAAGAACTATGGCTACCCCTTC.

This chain joins TRBV28 and TRBJ1-5; possible D gene TRBD1, 6 bases. The CDR3 loop spans 14 amino acids. V lost 7 bases and J 3 bases, leaving 13 bases between the germline ends. CDR1 and CDR2 from the germline V gene are MDHEN and SYDVKM. The CDR3 DNA follows: TGTGCCAGCAAATCCCGACAGGTCAATCAGCCCCAGCATTTT. Amino acids: CASKSRQVNQPQHF.